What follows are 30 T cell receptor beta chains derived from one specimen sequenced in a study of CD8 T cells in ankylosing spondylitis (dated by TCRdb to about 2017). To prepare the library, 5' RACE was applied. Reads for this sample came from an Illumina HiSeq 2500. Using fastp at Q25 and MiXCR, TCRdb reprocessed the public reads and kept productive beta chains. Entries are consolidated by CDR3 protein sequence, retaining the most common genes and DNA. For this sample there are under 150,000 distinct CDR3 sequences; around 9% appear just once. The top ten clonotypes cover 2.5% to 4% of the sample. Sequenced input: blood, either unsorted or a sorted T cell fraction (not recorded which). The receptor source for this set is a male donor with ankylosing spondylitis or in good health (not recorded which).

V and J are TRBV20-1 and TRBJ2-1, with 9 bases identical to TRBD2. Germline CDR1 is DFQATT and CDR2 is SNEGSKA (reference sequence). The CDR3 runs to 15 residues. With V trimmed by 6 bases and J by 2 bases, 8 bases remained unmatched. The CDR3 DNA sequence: TGCAGTGCCCTACCGGCTAGCGGGACCTACAATGAGCAGTTCTTC. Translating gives CSALPASGTYNEQFF.

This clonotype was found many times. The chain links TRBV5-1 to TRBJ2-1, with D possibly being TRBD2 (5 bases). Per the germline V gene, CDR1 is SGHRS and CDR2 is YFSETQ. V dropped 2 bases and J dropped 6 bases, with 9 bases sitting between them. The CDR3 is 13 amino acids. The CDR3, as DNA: TGCGCCAGCAGCTTAACTACTAGCAATGAGCAGTTCTTC. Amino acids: CASSLTTSNEQFF.

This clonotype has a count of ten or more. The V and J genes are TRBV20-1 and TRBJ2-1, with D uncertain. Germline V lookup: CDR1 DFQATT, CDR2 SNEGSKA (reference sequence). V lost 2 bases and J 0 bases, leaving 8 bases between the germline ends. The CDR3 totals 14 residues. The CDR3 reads CSARSPISYNEQFF. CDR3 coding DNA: TGCAGTGCTAGATCACCAATCTCCTACAATGAGCAGTTCTTC.

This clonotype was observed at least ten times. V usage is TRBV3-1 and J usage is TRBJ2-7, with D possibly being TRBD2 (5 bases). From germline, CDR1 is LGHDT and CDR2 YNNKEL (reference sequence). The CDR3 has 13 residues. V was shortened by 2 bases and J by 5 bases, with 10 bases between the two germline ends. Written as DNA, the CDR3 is TGTGCCAGCAGCCAACTAGCAGTGAACGAGCAGTACTTC. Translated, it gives CASSQLAVNEQYF.

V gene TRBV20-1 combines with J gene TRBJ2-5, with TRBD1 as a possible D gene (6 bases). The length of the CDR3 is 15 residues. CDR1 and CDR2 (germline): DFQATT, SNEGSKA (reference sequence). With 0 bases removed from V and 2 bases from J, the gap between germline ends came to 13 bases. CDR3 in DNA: TGCAGTGCTAGAGATTTCGGGACACAACAAGAGACCCAGTACTTC. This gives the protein CSARDFGTQQETQYF.

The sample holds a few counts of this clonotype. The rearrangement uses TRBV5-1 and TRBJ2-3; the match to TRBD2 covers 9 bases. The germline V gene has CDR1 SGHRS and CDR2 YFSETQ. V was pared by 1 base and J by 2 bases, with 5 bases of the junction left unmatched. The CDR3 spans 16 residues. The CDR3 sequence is CASSLRASGNTDTQYF. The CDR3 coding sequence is TGCGCCAGCAGCTTGAGGGCTAGCGGGAACACAGATACGCAGTATTTT.

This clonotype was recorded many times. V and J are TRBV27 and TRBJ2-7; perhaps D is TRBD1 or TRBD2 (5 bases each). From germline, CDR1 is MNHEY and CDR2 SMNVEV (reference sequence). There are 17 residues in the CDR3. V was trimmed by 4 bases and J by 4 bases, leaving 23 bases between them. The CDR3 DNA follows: TGTGCCAGCAGTTACTCTGGAGGCCAGGGCGCCGTTTACGAGCAGTACTTC. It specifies CASSYSGGQGAVYEQYF.

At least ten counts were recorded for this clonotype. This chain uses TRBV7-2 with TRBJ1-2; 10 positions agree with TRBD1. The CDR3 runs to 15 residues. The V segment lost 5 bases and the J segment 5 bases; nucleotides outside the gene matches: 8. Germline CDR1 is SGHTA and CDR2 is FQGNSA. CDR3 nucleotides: TGTGCCAGCAGCCTCACACGGACAGGGGGGTATGGCTACACCTTC. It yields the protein CASSLTRTGGYGYTF.

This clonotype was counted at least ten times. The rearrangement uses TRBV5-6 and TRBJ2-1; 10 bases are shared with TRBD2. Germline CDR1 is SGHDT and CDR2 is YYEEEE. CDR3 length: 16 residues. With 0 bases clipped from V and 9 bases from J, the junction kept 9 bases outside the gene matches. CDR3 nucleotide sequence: TGTGCCAGCAGCTTGGGATTTGGGCTAGCGGGAGTTGAGCAGTTCTTC. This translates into CASSLGFGLAGVEQFF.

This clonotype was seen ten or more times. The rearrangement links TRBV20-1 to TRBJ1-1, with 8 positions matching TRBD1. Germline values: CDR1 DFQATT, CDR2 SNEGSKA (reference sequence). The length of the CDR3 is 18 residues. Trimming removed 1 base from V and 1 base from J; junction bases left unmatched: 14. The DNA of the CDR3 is TGCAGTGCTAGAGTTGACAGGGGACAATCCGTACCGAACACTGAAGCTTTCTTT. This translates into CSARVDRGQSVPNTEAFF.

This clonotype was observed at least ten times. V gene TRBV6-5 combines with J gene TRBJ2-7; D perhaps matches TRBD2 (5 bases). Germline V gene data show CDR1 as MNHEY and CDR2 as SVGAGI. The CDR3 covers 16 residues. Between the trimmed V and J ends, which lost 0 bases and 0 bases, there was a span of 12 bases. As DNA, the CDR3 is TGTGCCAGCAGTTACTCCTCGGTAGGGAGCTCCTACGAGCAGTACTTC. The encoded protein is CASSYSSVGSSYEQYF.

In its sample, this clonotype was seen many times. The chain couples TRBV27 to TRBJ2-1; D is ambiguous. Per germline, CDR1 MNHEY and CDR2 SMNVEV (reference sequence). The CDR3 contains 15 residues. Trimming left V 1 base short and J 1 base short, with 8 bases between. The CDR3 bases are TGTGCCAGCAGTTTATTTGGTGGGTCCTACAATGAGCAGTTCTTC. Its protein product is CASSLFGGSYNEQFF.

CDR3 sequence reads: CASRLAGAHEQYF. The CDR3 nucleotides read TGTGCCAGCAGACTAGCGGGAGCGCACGAGCAGTACTTC. This rearrangement joins TRBV5-5 to TRBJ2-7; 11 bases fit TRBD2. V was pared by 5 bases and J by 5 bases, with 3 bases of the junction left unmatched. Germline loops: CDR1 SGHKS, CDR2 YYEKEE (reference sequence). This CDR3 region has 13 residues. Complete variable domain (other parts from reference TRBV5-5 and TRBJ2-7): DAGVTQSPTHLIKTRGQQVTLRCSPISGHKSVSWYQQVLGQGPQFIFQYYEKEERGRGNFPDRFSARQFPNYSSELNVNALLLGDSALYLCASRLAGAHEQYFGPGTRLTVT.

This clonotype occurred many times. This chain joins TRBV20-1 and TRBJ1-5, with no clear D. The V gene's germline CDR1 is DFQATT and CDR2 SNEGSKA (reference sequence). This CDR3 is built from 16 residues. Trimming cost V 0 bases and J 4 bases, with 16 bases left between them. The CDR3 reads CSARDIGKGWNQPQHF. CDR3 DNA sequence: TGCAGTGCTAGAGATATAGGGAAGGGATGGAATCAGCCCCAGCATTTT.

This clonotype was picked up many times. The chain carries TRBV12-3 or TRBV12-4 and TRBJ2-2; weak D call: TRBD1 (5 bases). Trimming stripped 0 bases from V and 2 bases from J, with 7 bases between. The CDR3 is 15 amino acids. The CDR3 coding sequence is TGTGCCAGCAGTTTAGCGGGGCCCAACACCGGGGAGCTGTTTTTT. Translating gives CASSLAGPNTGELFF.

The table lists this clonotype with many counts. CDR3 protein: CSVVGEKSSYEQYF. The CDR3 nucleotides are TGCAGCGTTGTGGGGGAGAAAAGCTCCTACGAGCAGTACTTC. The V gene is TRBV29-1, the J gene TRBJ2-7; D could derive from TRBD1 or TRBD2 (5 bases each). Germline V gene data show CDR1 as SQVTM and CDR2 as ANQGSEA. V lost 4 bases and J lost 0, with 13 bases in between. The length of the CDR3 is 14 residues.

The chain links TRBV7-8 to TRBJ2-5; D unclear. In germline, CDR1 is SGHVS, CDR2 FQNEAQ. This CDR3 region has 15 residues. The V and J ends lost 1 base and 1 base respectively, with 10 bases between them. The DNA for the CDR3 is TGTGCCAGCAGCTTAGGAGTCACAGCCCAAGAGACCCAGTACTTC. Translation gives CASSLGVTAQETQYF.

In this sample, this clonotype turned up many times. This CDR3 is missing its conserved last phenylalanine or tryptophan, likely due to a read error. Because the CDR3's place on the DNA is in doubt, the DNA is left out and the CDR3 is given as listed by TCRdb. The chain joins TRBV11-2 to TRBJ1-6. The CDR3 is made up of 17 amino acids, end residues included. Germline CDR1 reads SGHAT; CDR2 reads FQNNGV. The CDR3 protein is CASKQDFRQHQTYGRFL.

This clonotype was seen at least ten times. This CDR3 reads CASSPLDTGGYGYTF. The CDR3 nucleotides are TGTGCCAGCAGCCCCCTTGATACAGGGGGCTATGGCTACACCTTC. The V gene is TRBV9, the J gene TRBJ1-2; TRBD1 matches 8 bases. The CDR3 has 15 residues. The V and J ends lost 4 bases and 4 bases, in that order; junction bases with no gene match: 9. Germline loops: CDR1 SGDLS, CDR2 YYNGEE.

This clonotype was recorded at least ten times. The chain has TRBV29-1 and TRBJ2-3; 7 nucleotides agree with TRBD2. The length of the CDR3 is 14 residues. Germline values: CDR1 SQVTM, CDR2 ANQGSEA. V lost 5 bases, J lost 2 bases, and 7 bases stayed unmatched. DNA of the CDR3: TGCAGCGTTAGGGACTATTCGCCCACAGATACGCAGTATTTT. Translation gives CSVRDYSPTDTQYF.

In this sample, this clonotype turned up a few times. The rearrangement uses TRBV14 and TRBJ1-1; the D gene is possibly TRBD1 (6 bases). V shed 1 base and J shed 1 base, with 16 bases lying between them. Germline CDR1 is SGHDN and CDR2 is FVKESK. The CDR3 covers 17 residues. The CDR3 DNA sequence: TGTGCCAGCAGCCAAGTACCCAGACAGGCTTGGAACACTGAAGCTTTCTTT. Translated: CASSQVPRQAWNTEAFF.

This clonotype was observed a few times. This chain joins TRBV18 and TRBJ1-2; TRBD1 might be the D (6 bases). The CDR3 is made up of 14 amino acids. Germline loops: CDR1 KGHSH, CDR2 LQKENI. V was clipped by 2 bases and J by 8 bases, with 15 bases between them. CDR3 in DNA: TGTGCCAGCTCACCAGCGGCAGGGGAGGAAGGCTACACCTTC. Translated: CASSPAAGEEGYTF. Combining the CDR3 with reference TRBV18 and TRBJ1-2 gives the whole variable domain NAGVMQNPRHLVRRRGQEARLRCSPMKGHSHVYWYRQLPEEGLKFMVYLQKENIIDESGMPKERFSAEFPKEGPSILRIQQVVRGDSAAYFCASSPAAGEEGYTFGSGTRLTVV.

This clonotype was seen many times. The CDR3 loop reads CASSLASGVQETQYF. CDR3 nucleotides: TGTGCCAGCAGCTTAGCTAGCGGAGTCCAAGAGACCCAGTACTTC. The chain has TRBV7-3 and TRBJ2-5; TRBD2 matches 7 bases. In germline, CDR1 is SGHTA, CDR2 FQGTGA. Trimming removed 2 bases from V and 1 base from J; junction bases left unmatched: 4. The CDR3 totals 15 residues.

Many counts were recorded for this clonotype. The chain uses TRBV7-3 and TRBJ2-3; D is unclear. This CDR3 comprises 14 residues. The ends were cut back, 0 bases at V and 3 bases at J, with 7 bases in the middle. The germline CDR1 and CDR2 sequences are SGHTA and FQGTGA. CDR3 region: CASSLTRLTDTQYF. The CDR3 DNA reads TGTGCCAGCAGCTTAACGAGGTTGACAGATACGCAGTATTTT.

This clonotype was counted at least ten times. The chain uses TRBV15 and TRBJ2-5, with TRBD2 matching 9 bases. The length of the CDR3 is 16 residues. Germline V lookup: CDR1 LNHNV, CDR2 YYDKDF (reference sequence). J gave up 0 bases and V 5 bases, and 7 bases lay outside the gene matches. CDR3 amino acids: CATSLSAGGNQETQYF. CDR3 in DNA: TGTGCCACCAGCCTCTCGGCGGGAGGGAACCAAGAGACCCAGTACTTC.

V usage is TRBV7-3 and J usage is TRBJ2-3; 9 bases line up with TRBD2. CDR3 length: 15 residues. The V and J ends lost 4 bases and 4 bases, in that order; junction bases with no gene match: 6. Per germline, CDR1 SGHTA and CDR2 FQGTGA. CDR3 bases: TGTGCCAGCAGCTCCTCTAGCGGGATTCCAGATACGCAGTATTTT. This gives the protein CASSSSSGIPDTQYF.

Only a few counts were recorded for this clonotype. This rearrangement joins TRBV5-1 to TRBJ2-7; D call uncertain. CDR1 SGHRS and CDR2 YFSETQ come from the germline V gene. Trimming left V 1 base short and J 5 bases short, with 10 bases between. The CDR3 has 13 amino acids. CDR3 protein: CASSLSNRNEQYF. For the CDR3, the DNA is TGCGCCAGCAGCTTGTCTAATCGGAACGAGCAGTACTTC.

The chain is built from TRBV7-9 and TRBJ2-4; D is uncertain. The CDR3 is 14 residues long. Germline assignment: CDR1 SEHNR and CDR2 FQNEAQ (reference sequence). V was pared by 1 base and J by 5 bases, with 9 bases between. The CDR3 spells CASSLGDEENIQYF. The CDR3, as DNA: TGTGCCAGCAGCTTAGGGGATGAGGAAAACATTCAGTACTTC.

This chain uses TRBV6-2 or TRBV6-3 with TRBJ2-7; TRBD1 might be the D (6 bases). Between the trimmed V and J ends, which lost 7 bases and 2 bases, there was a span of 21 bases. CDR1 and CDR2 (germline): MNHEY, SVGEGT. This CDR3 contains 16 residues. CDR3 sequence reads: CASTTRGQTNTYEQYF. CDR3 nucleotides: TGTGCCAGCACTACCCGTGGACAGACTAATACCTACGAGCAGTACTTC.

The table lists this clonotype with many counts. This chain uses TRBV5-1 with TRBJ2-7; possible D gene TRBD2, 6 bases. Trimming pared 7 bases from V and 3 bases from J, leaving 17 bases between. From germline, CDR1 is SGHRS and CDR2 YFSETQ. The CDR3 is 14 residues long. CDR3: CASARLAPDYEQYF. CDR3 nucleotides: TGCGCCAGCGCTCGCCTAGCGCCGGACTACGAGCAGTACTTC.